The subject of this entry is one T cell receptor beta chain. This clone was observed once. Its antigen target is currently unknown. Base quality data are lacking; no much larger clone is found one base away. The data originate from a study of monozygotic twins with cystic fibrosis (dated by TCRdb to 2020 to 2022). Regarding the complete study: Barcoded libraries were prepared with around 15 PCR cycles from around 3 micrograms of fragmented DNA. To assess genetic influence on V and J gene usage, the study compared TCR beta repertoires within and across 16 monozygotic twin pairs with cystic fibrosis. The cohort included ten female and six male twin pairs, mostly children and adolescents, aged roughly 2.0 to 40 years with a median of about 8.2 years. Twins were ranked among 850 to 1,100 cohort participants for weight-for-height and FEVPerc (FEV1 disease centile) on the day of blood sampling. Data for three of the twin pairs had previously been reported in another context.

Study-wide conclusions, independent of this receptor: Simpson clonality was generally low (median about 0.0087), which suggests a naive-dominated repertoire, and clonality was higher in the most severely affected patients. Significantly higher nucleotide-identical clonotype sharing was observed within monozygotic CF twin pairs than between unrelated CF individuals (P = 0.000026, Mann-Whitney). No association turned up between shared CDR3 numbers and age, concordance or disease severity, and the cohort was small. V gene usage was most similar to the co-twin in 13 of 16 pairs, and J usage was most similar to the co-twin in 8 of 16 pairs, which suggests genetic constraints.

TCR beta CDR3 regions were amplified by multiplex PCR with the immunoSEQ immune profiling system according to the manufacturer's instructions. An Illumina NextSeq system was used for sequencing. Per the authors' processing: Sequence data were processed on the immunoSEQ Analyzer platform, and clonality was calculated as the square root of Simpson's index of productive rearrangements. Similarity in V and J usage was quantified by Jensen-Shannon distance, and CDR3 generation probabilities were calculated with OLGA. The researchers looked up shared CDR3 sequences in the immuneACCESS database (August 2020) and in VDJdb (December 2020). This immuneACCESS table, as held by TCRdb, lists in-frame sequences with V and J called but not all clones. Of the missing ones, under half trace to an unresolved V gene in checked studies; the others have no known cause. The V and J calls and clone size come from that table; D and trimming were worked out from the DNA. This sample lists approximately 21,000 clones; 80% to 90% were detected once. Around 1.3% of the sample is in the top ten clones.

Trimming at the junction amounts to 7 bases on V and 4 bases on J, and the germline ends lie 13 bases apart. CDR1 SEHNR and CDR2 FQNEAQ are derived from the germline V gene (reference sequence). The CDR3 measures 13 amino acids from cysteine to phenylalanine. Only the CDR3 DNA stays, 39 bases, in frame from base 1. The twin pairs came from the European Cystic Fibrosis Twin and Sibling Study Cohort, a cohort that recruited patients from over a hundred CF clinics across 14 European countries. Zygosity and CFTR genotype were confirmed in-house, and zygosity was tested by multiplex PCR of nine short tandem repeat loci. Peripheral blood was taken from each twin, and clinical parameters were recorded on the day of blood sampling. Phenol/chloroform extraction was used to isolate genomic DNA from peripheral blood cells, and the DNA was then kept in TE buffer at 4 degrees C.

The chain is encoded by TRBV7-9 joined to TRBJ1-2, with no reliable assignment of the D segment. This TCR came from a young woman with cystic fibrosis. The sequenced sample consisted of blood. The CDR3 reads as follows: CASNLMESYGYTF. The nucleotide sequence reads TGTGCCAGCAACCTTATGGAGTCCTATGGCTACACCTTC. Beyond the CDR3, the reference TRBV7-9 and TRBJ1-2 genes provide the residues; the full variable domain reads: DTGVSQNPRHKITKRGQNVTFRCDPISEHNRLYWYRQTLGQGPEFLTYFQNEAQLEKSRLLSDRFSAERPKGSFSTLEIQRTEQGDSAMYLCASNLMESYGYTFGSGTRLTVV.